In this sample, the clone carrying this T cell receptor (beta chain) turned up once. This sample is drawn from a study of blood T cell repertoires in COVID-19. Study-level information: Samples came from the United States, Italy and Spain, spanning acute and convalescent COVID-19. T cells, B-cell-depleted T cells, or PBMCs provided the cDNA or gDNA that served as material.

The CDR3 has 16 residues. V lost 5 bases to trimming and J lost 0 bases; unmatched junction nucleotides: 9. The germline CDR1 and CDR2 sequences are SGHRS and YFSETQ. Original processing methods: From reference gene primer amplification, estimates of nucleated cell counts were derived. Profiling relied on immunoSEQ multiplex PCR, and the TCRdb table lists in-frame clones only, not all of them. V and J calls and clone size are given by that table; D and trimming were obtained from the DNA. This sample has 140,000 to 150,000 clones, with about 82% found just once. This clonotype was obtained from a woman aged 40-49 years with active or convalescent COVID-19. Sequencing was carried out using peripheral blood. The chain joins TRBV5-1 to TRBJ1-2; TRBD1 aligns across 8 bases. The CDR3 loop is CASRTDRGETNYGYTF. The CDR3 DNA sequence: TGCGCCAGCAGGACCGACAGGGGCGAGACTAACTATGGCTACACCTTC.